Each of the 29 T cell receptor beta chains below was sequenced from the same sample in a study of T cells in Graves' hyperthyroidism and ophthalmopathy. The source material, RNA transcripts, was used to amplify TCR beta CDR3 regions. During a first-round RT-PCR of the TCR CDR3, the HTBI primer set was used. In TCRdb, the multiplex PCR reads were re-called with MiXCR into one record per CDR3 protein. The sample lists over 300,000 distinct CDR3 sequences, approximately 15% occurring once. Sequencing was done on a sample of blood. These receptors all stem from a woman aged 55-69 years with Graves' hyperthyroidism.

This clonotype was counted many times. The V call is TRBV19, the J call TRBJ2-7; tentatively, D is TRBD2 (6 bases). The CDR3 contains 13 residues. V gave up 4 bases and J gave up 7 bases, with 14 bases separating them. In germline, CDR1 is LNHDA, CDR2 SQIVND (reference sequence). CDR3 DNA: TGTGCCAGTAGTACCGCGGCAGGGAGGGAGCAGTACTTC. Encoded protein: CASSTAAGREQYF.

For this clonotype: A read error may be the cause here, since a much bigger clone is one base away. The gene calls are TRBV20-1 and TRBJ2-3; 16 positions agree with TRBD2. Germline CDR1 DFQATT, CDR2 SNEGSKA (reference sequence). This CDR3 spans 17 amino acids. V lost 7 bases to trimming and J lost 0 bases; unmatched junction nucleotides: 7. CDR3: CSVQPGLAGGSTDTQYF. The CDR3 DNA is TGCAGTGTACAACCGGGACTAGCGGGGGGGAGCACAGATACGCAGTATTTT.

The chain combines TRBV12-3 or TRBV12-4 with TRBJ2-2, with TRBD1 matching over 10 bases. The CDR3 runs to 14 residues. With 3 bases clipped from V and 6 bases from J, the junction kept 1 base outside the gene matches. The CDR3 here is CASSFGQGAGELFF. CDR3 coding DNA: TGTGCCAGCAGTTTTGGACAGGGGGCCGGGGAGCTGTTTTTT.

This clonotype occurred a few times. This rearrangement joins TRBV5-1 to TRBJ2-3; TRBD1 is a possible D gene (6 bases). CDR1 and CDR2 (germline): SGHRS, YFSETQ. The CDR3 has 15 amino acids. Deletions cut 0 bases from V and 4 bases from J, with 12 bases between. The CDR3 spells CASSLETGYADTQYF. In nucleotides, the CDR3 is TGCGCCAGCAGCTTGGAAACAGGGTACGCAGATACGCAGTATTTT.

This clonotype occurred many times. This rearrangement joins TRBV3-1 to TRBJ2-5, with D perhaps matching TRBD1 (6 bases). V dropped 1 base and J dropped 2 bases, with 8 bases sitting between them. The CDR3 covers 14 residues. The germline CDR1 and CDR2 sequences are LGHDT and YNNKEL (reference sequence). CDR3 DNA: TGTGCCAGCAGCCAAGCCGGGACACAAGAGACCCAGTACTTC. Its translation: CASSQAGTQETQYF.

This clonotype came up many times. The chain employs TRBV7-3 and TRBJ2-1; TRBD2 aligns across 11 bases. The CDR3 loop spans 17 amino acids. J was trimmed by 7 bases and V by 4 bases; bases with no gene match: 12. Germline CDR1 and CDR2: SGHTA and FQGTGA. The CDR3 sequence is CASSSGLAGFQGNEQFF. CDR3 DNA: TGTGCCAGCAGCTCAGGACTAGCGGGCTTTCAAGGTAATGAGCAGTTCTTC.

This clonotype was picked up many times. The chain links TRBV11-3 to TRBJ1-2, with D possibly being TRBD1 (5 bases). Looked up from germline, CDR1 is SGHNT and CDR2 is YENEEA. This CDR3 spans 14 amino acids. Trimming removed 0 bases at V and 4 bases at J, with 9 bases between. The CDR3 here is CASSLDPGTYGYTF. The CDR3 DNA is TGTGCCAGCAGCTTAGATCCAGGGACCTATGGCTACACCTTC.

A few counts support this clonotype. The V and J genes are TRBV18 and TRBJ1-1, with D possibly being TRBD1 (5 bases). Germline V CDR1 and CDR2: KGHSH, LQKENI. CDR3 length equals 14 residues. Trimming shortened V by 4 bases and J by 1 base, and 10 bases separated the two germline ends. The CDR3 DNA reads as TGTGCCAGCTCACGGGGCTGGCCGAACACTGAAGCTTTCTTT. It codes for CASSRGWPNTEAFF.

This clonotype came up many times. The J gene is TRBJ2-3, the V gene TRBV5-1, with 8 bases that match TRBD2. The CDR3 has 17 residues. Losses at the gene ends were 0 bases for V and 2 bases for J; bases not matched to a gene: 8. Germline CDR1 SGHRS, CDR2 YFSETQ. The CDR3 protein is CASSLDKTSALTDTQYF. DNA for the CDR3: TGCGCCAGCAGCTTGGACAAGACTAGCGCTCTCACAGATACGCAGTATTTT.

At least ten counts were recorded for this clonotype. The chain recombines TRBV2 with TRBJ2-7; no reliable D call. Germline V gene sequence: CDR1 SNHLY, CDR2 FYNNEI. CDR3 length: 11 residues. Trimming stripped 0 bases from V and 9 bases from J, with 6 bases between. The DNA of the CDR3 is TGTGCCAGCAGTGAAGCAAGTGCGCAGTACTTC. As protein: CASSEASAQYF.

This clonotype has ten or more counts. This chain connects TRBV12-3 or TRBV12-4 to TRBJ1-5, with D possibly TRBD1 on 5 matching bases. Trimming shortened V by 0 bases and J by 5 bases, and 8 bases separated the two germline ends. The CDR3 totals 14 residues. DNA of the CDR3: TGTGCCAGCAGTTTAGCCAGGGAAGATCAGCCCCAGCATTTT. It yields the protein CASSLAREDQPQHF.

The chain uses TRBV5-4 and TRBJ2-1; D gene uncertain. Germline lookup yields CDR1 SGHNT and CDR2 YYREEE (reference sequence). V was clipped by 4 bases and J by 7 bases, with 9 bases between them. The CDR3 covers 12 residues. CDR3 sequence: CASSIPRNEQFF. The CDR3 DNA follows: TGTGCCAGCAGCATTCCGAGGAATGAGCAGTTCTTC. Based on the CDR3 plus reference TRBV5-4 and TRBJ2-1, the full variable domain is ETGVTQSPTHLIKTRGQQVTLRCSSQSGHNTVSWYQQALGQGPQFIFQYYREEENGRGNFPPRFSGLQFPNYSSELNVNALELDDSALYLCASSIPRNEQFFGPGTRLTVL.

This clonotype was found many times. The genes are TRBV10-3 and TRBJ2-7; D assignment may be TRBD1 or TRBD2 (6 bases each). The germline V and J ends were trimmed by 10 bases and 4 bases, with 23 bases remaining between them. Germline loops: CDR1 ENHRY, CDR2 SYGVKD. The CDR3 spans 15 residues. The CDR3 is CATRGREGGLYEQYF. The DNA of the CDR3 is TGTGCCACCCGGGGGCGGGAAGGAGGTTTGTACGAGCAGTACTTC.

The V and J genes are TRBV24-1 and TRBJ2-1; the D is unclear. V lost 4 bases to trimming and J lost 8 bases, with 17 bases between them. Germline values: CDR1 KGHDR, CDR2 SFDVKD. The length of the CDR3 is 15 residues. The CDR3 nucleotides are TGTGCCACCAGTGACCCGGGTTACCCTGGGGATGAGCAGTTCTTC. Encoded protein: CATSDPGYPGDEQFF.

This clonotype has at least ten counts. V gene TRBV11-2 combines with J gene TRBJ2-7, with D possibly being TRBD1 (6 bases). CDR3 length: 14 amino acids. Deletions cut 5 bases from V and 4 bases from J, with 15 bases between. Germline V gives CDR1 SGHAT, CDR2 FQNNGV. The CDR3 loop reads CASSGLGGNYEQYF. The CDR3 DNA is TGTGCCAGCAGCGGCCTAGGGGGAAATTACGAGCAGTACTTC.

This clonotype was recorded many times. The chain links TRBV5-8 to TRBJ1-2; the D is unclear. V lost 5 bases, J lost 5 bases, and 16 bases lay in between. Germline values: CDR1 SGHTS, CDR2 YDEGEE. The CDR3 has 14 residues. CDR3 DNA: TGTGCCAGCAGTCTAGCGGGTCCTCTATATGGCTACACCTTC. This gives the protein CASSLAGPLYGYTF.

This clonotype appeared many times. The chain couples TRBV27 to TRBJ2-7; D is perhaps TRBD2 (5 bases). There are 13 residues in the CDR3. Germline-derived CDR1 and CDR2 are MNHEY and SMNVEV (reference sequence). Trimming removed 6 bases at V and 0 bases at J, with 9 bases between. The CDR3 loop is CASRSGSSYEQYF. The CDR3 coding sequence is TGTGCCAGCAGGAGTGGGAGCTCCTACGAGCAGTACTTC.

This clonotype was recorded many times. The chain has TRBV9 and TRBJ2-1, with TRBD2 matching 9 bases. Germline CDR1 and CDR2: SGDLS and YYNGEE. There are 16 residues in the CDR3. Trimming removed 0 bases from V and 7 bases from J; junction bases left unmatched: 8. CDR3 nucleotide sequence: TGTGCCAGCAGCGTAGGCGCGGGAGGGCCGAAAAATGAGCAGTTCTTC. Translation: CASSVGAGGPKNEQFF.

This clonotype was picked up many times. This rearrangement joins TRBV2 to TRBJ1-5; D is unresolved. Germline CDR1 reads SNHLY; CDR2 reads FYNNEI. The CDR3 extends over 13 amino acids. V was pared by 6 bases and J by 10 bases, with 16 bases between. The CDR3: CASRATRDPPQHF. The CDR3 DNA sequence: TGTGCCAGCAGAGCTACCCGGGATCCACCCCAGCATTTT.

This clonotype was observed many times. The chain uses TRBV11-2 and TRBJ2-3; 16 bases match TRBD2. The ends lost 5 bases at V and 6 bases at J; junction bases unmatched: 23. Germline-derived CDR1 and CDR2 are SGHAT and FQNNGV. The CDR3 extends over 22 amino acids. For the CDR3, the DNA is TGTGCCAGCAGCCCCCCCCCTAAGGTCGGGACTAGCGGGAGGGCTTGGTTGGATACGCAGTATTTT. Translated: CASSPPPKVGTSGRAWLDTQYF.

This clonotype was observed many times. The J gene is TRBJ2-3, the V gene TRBV13, with D possibly being TRBD1 (7 bases). This CDR3 contains 13 residues. V was cut by 5 bases and J by 6 bases, with 12 bases left in between. Germline CDR1 PRHDT, CDR2 FYEKMQ (reference sequence). The CDR3 sequence: CASSLPGGDTQYF. CDR3 coding DNA: TGTGCCAGCAGCCTACCAGGGGGGGATACGCAGTATTTT.

This clonotype was seen a handful of times. A much larger clonotype is one base distant, so this may be a read error. V is TRBV2 and J is TRBJ1-1, with 7 bases lining up with TRBD1. Germline CDR1 reads SNHLY; CDR2 reads FYNNEI. The CDR3 length is 14 residues. CDR3 region: CATTGRGRATGAFF. The CDR3, as DNA: TGTGCCACCACCGGGAGGGGGCGGGCCACTGGAGCTTTCTTT.

This clonotype was seen ten or more times. V is TRBV2 and J is TRBJ2-3; 10 nucleotides match TRBD1. The CDR3 extends over 19 amino acids. Germline assignment: CDR1 SNHLY and CDR2 FYNNEI. The ends lost 6 bases at V and 4 bases at J; junction bases unmatched: 19. The CDR3 reads CASRVIRPCDRGLADTQYF. The CDR3 DNA reads as TGTGCCAGCAGGGTGATCCGTCCTTGCGACAGGGGGCTCGCAGATACGCAGTATTTT.

This clonotype was recorded at least ten times. The chain has TRBV5-1 and TRBJ1-2; 9 nucleotides align to TRBD1. CDR1 is SGHRS and CDR2 is YFSETQ in the germline V gene. The CDR3 is 14 amino acids. Trimming cost V 4 bases and J 4 bases; bases outside gene matches: 5. CDR3 sequence reads: CASSLRDRVYGYTF. In DNA form, the CDR3 reads TGCGCCAGCAGCCTCCGGGACAGGGTCTATGGCTACACCTTC.

At least ten counts were recorded for this clonotype. The J gene is TRBJ1-4, the V gene TRBV28; D possibly corresponds to TRBD1 (5 bases). V lost 8 bases, J lost 1 base, and 17 bases lay in between. The CDR3 loop spans 16 amino acids. Germline lookup yields CDR1 MDHEN and CDR2 SYDVKM. CDR3 amino acids: CASFDPAGGTNEKLFF. The CDR3 DNA sequence: TGTGCCAGCTTTGACCCCGCGGGGGGAACTAATGAAAAACTGTTTTTT.

This clonotype was picked up many times. This sequence joins TRBV7-3 and TRBJ2-4, with 9 positions matching TRBD1. CDR3 length: 15 amino acids. Germline CDR1 is SGHTA and CDR2 is FQGTGA. With 5 bases clipped from V and 1 base from J, the junction kept 3 bases outside the gene matches. CDR3 amino acids: CASSPQGAAKNIQYF. CDR3 in DNA: TGTGCCAGCAGCCCACAGGGGGCGGCCAAAAACATTCAGTACTTC.

This clonotype appeared many times. This chain joins TRBV20-1 and TRBJ1-4; perhaps TRBD1 as D (5 bases). Germline CDR1 DFQATT, CDR2 SNEGSKA (reference sequence). Deletions cut 6 bases from V and 0 bases from J, with 14 bases between. The CDR3 sequence is 15 residues long. The CDR3 bases are TGCAGTGCCACGGAGGTGGGGGCAACTAATGAAAAACTGTTTTTT. Its protein product is CSATEVGATNEKLFF.

This clonotype was seen ten or more times. The rearrangement links TRBV14 to TRBJ2-6; D gene uncertain. Per germline, CDR1 SGHDN and CDR2 FVKESK. This CDR3 is built from 17 residues. The V gene lost 5 bases and the J gene lost 2 bases, with 16 bases spanning the gap. The CDR3 DNA reads as TGTGCCAGCAGCGGCAATTTTGGAAAAGCTGGGGCCAACGTCCTGACTTTC. It codes for CASSGNFGKAGANVLTF. The full variable domain, completed using reference TRBV14 and TRBJ2-6, is EAGVTQFPSHSVIEKGQTVTLRCDPISGHDNLYWYRRVMGKEIKFLLHFVKESKQDESGMPNNRFLAERTGGTYSTLKVQPAELEDSGVYFCASSGNFGKAGANVLTFGAGSRLTVL.

In this sample, this clonotype turned up many times. This chain joins TRBV18 and TRBJ2-7; 7 nucleotides agree with TRBD1. The V gene's germline CDR1 is KGHSH and CDR2 LQKENI. The CDR3 extends over 14 amino acids. Trimming removed 1 base from V and 5 bases from J; junction bases left unmatched: 5. CDR3 bases: TGTGCCAGCTCACCACTTGGGACAGCGGACGAGCAGTACTTC. This codes for CASSPLGTADEQYF.